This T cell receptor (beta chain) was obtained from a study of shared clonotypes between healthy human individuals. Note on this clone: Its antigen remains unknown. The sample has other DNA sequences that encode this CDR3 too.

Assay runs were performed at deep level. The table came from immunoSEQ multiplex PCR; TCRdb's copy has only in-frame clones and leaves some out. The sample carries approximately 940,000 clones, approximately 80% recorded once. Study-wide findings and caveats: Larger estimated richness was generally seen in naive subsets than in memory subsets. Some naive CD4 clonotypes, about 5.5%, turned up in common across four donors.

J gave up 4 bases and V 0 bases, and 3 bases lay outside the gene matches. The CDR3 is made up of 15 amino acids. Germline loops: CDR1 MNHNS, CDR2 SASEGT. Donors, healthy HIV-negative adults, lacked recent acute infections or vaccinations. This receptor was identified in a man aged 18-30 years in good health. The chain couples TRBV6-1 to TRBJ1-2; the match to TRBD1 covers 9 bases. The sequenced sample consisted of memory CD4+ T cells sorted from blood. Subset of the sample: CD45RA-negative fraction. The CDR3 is CASSEAGQGPYGYTF. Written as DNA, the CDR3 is TGTGCCAGCAGTGAAGCGGGACAGGGACCCTATGGCTACACCTTC.